In this sample, the clone carrying this T cell receptor beta chain turned up a few times. This sample stems from a study of T cells in Graves' hyperthyroidism and ophthalmopathy. RNA transcripts yielded amplified TCR beta CDR3 regions. Researchers ran a first-round RT-PCR on the TCR CDR3 using the HTBI primer set. TCRdb redid the calling of the multiplex PCR reads with MiXCR, one entry per CDR3 protein. The table records roughly 800,000 distinct CDR3 sequences, around 39% of them present only once. The CDR3 length is 15 residues. Deletions cut 7 bases from V and 0 bases from J, with 16 bases between. From germline, CDR1 is MNHEY and CDR2 SVGEGT. Patients showing uncontrolled infection, other autoimmune disease, pregnancy or lactation were ineligible.

The chain combines TRBV6-2 or TRBV6-3 with TRBJ2-7; either TRBD1 or TRBD2 may fit D (5 bases each). This TCR was sampled from a man between 18 and 35 years old with Graves' hyperthyroidism. The sequenced material came from blood. The CDR3 DNA is TGTGCCAGCAATCCCTGGGACGGCATCTCCTACGAGCAGTACTTC. This gives the protein CASNPWDGISYEQYF.